Listed below are T cell receptor beta chains from one sample, sequenced in a study of PD-L1 blockade in urothelial cancer. Using immunoSEQ multiplex PCR, the repertoire was profiled, and TCRdb retains in-frame clones only, with some absent. Among more than 70,000 clones listed, approximately 91% were seen once. Material: PBMCs, obtained around atezolizumab (anti-PD-L1) treatment. These receptors all stem from a man between 60 and 75 years old with urothelial cancer. CDR3s include the opening cysteine and the closing phenylalanine or tryptophan. D genes are given only for firm matches. Where a row states a size, it is once, few, many or the class of an expanded clone; other rows omit it.

d_call j_call v_call clone_size cdr3_aa cdr3_nt
NA TRBJ2-5 TRBV4-1 NA CASSPGETQYF TGCGCCAGCAGCCCGGGGGAGACCCAGTACTTC
TRBD1 TRBJ2-5 TRBV6-6 NA CASSYRNRGLKETQYF TGTGCCAGCAGTTACCGGAACAGGGGGTTGAAAGAGACCCAGTACTTC
NA TRBJ2-1 TRBV15 NA CATSKIQGNEQFF TGTGCCACCAGCAAAATACAGGGCAATGAGCAGTTCTTC
TRBD1 TRBJ2-7 TRBV5-5 NA CASSSAGQVSYEQYF TGTGCCAGCAGCTCTGCGGGACAGGTCTCCTACGAGCAGTACTTC
TRBD2 TRBJ2-1 TRBV10-2 NA CASSESTGGNEQFF TGCGCCAGCAGTGAGTCGACGGGAGGCAATGAGCAGTTCTTC
TRBD1 TRBJ1-1 TRBV6-6 NA CASRPGQGVGSEAFF TGTGCCAGCAGGCCGGGACAGGGGGTAGGGTCTGAAGCTTTCTTT
TRBD2 TRBJ2-1 TRBV7-9 NA CASSLVLAGGLGQFF TGTGCCAGCAGCTTAGTACTAGCGGGGGGGTTAGGGCAGTTCTTC
TRBD2 TRBJ2-7 TRBV28 NA CASSSGGSRSGYEQYF TGTGCCAGCAGTTCCGGGGGGTCAAGGTCCGGCTACGAGCAGTACTTC
TRBD1 TRBJ2-3 TRBV10-1 NA CASSDGQGTDTQYF TGCGCCAGCAGTGACGGACAGGGGACAGATACGCAGTATTTT
TRBD2 TRBJ2-3 TRBV6-5 NA CASSSPSGATDTQYF TGTGCCAGCAGTTCGCCTAGCGGAGCCACAGATACGCAGTATTTT
TRBD1 TRBJ2-7 TRBV9 NA CASSLGQGGYEQYF TGTGCCAGCAGCCTGGGACAGGGGGGTTACGAGCAGTACTTC
TRBD2 TRBJ2-3 TRBV27 NA CASRGLVLSTDTQYF TGTGCCAGCAGAGGACTAGTGCTCAGCACAGATACGCAGTATTTT
TRBD2 TRBJ2-7 TRBV18 NA CASSALAGGQGEQYF TGTGCCAGCTCAGCCTTAGCGGGAGGGCAGGGCGAGCAGTACTTC
NA TRBJ1-1 TRBV5-1 few CASSLSPTTNTEAFF TGCGCCAGCAGCTTGAGCCCAACTACGAACACTGAAGCTTTCTTT
NA TRBJ1-2 TRBV5-6 once CASSLETVSYGYTF TGTGCCAGCAGCTTGGAAACAGTTTCCTATGGCTACACCTTC
TRBD2 TRBJ2-7 TRBV12-5 NA CASGLVAGGIYEQYF TGTGCTAGTGGTTTGGTAGCGGGAGGAATCTACGAGCAGTACTTC
NA TRBJ2-7 TRBV7-9 NA CASSSGVNPYEQYF TGTGCCAGCAGCTCGGGAGTAAACCCCTACGAGCAGTACTTC
NA TRBJ1-2 TRBV27 NA CASSSAGAPNYGYTF TGTGCCAGCAGTTCCGCGGGGGCGCCTAACTATGGCTACACCTTC
TRBD1 TRBJ1-5 TRBV11-3 NA CASSPRQGDQPQHF TGTGCCAGCAGCCCCCGACAGGGCGATCAGCCCCAGCATTTT
TRBD1 TRBJ1-2 TRBV9 NA CASSVAGDRVGGYTF TGTGCCAGCAGCGTAGCTGGGGACAGGGTTGGTGGCTACACCTTC
TRBD1 TRBJ1-3 TRBV5-6 NA CASSLTGAPSSGNTIYF TGTGCCAGCAGCTTGACAGGGGCGCCCAGCTCTGGAAACACCATATATTTT
TRBD1 TRBJ1-1 TRBV5-1 NA CASSRTTGGSTEAFF TGCGCCAGCAGCCGCACTACAGGGGGATCCACTGAAGCTTTCTTT
NA TRBJ1-1 TRBV6-5 NA CASSYAGNTEAFF TGTGCCAGCAGTTACGCGGGGAACACTGAAGCTTTCTTT
TRBD2 TRBJ2-2 TRBV19 NA CASSIGLAGGRNTGELFF TGTGCCAGTAGTATAGGACTAGCGGGGGGGCGGAACACCGGGGAGCTGTTTTTT
NA TRBJ2-3 TRBV7-3 NA CASSLTQSTDTQYF TGTGCCAGCAGCTTAACCCAGAGCACAGATACGCAGTATTTT
TRBD1 TRBJ2-7 TRBV10-3 NA CAISEFQGARDEQYF TGTGCCATCAGTGAGTTTCAGGGGGCTAGGGACGAGCAGTACTTC
TRBD1 TRBJ1-5 TRBV6-5 NA CASSPGQGAGQPQHF TGTGCCAGCAGTCCGGGACAGGGGGCGGGTCAGCCCCAGCATTTT
NA TRBJ2-1 TRBV4-3 NA CASSPLLGNEQFF TGCGCCAGCAGCCCTCTACTAGGGAATGAGCAGTTCTTC
TRBD2 TRBJ2-5 TRBV28 few CASSFNGGRETQYF TGTGCCAGCAGTTTCAACGGGGGGAGGGAGACCCAGTACTTC
TRBD1 TRBJ2-7 TRBV5-1 NA CASSPTGQLDEQYF TGCGCCAGCAGCCCGACGGGACAGCTCGACGAGCAGTACTTC
NA TRBJ2-3 TRBV10-3 NA CAISVAREGTDTQYF TGTGCCATCAGTGTGGCCAGGGAAGGTACCGATACGCAGTATTTT
NA TRBJ2-5 TRBV2 once CASRMRTAETQYF TGTGCCAGCAGAATGAGGACAGCAGAGACCCAGTACTTC
NA TRBJ2-7 TRBV28 NA CASSLSTYYEQYF TGTGCCAGCAGTTTATCGACTTATTACGAGCAGTACTTC
NA TRBJ2-7 TRBV18 NA CASSLSVPAGAKEQYF TGTGCCAGCTCCCTTTCCGTCCCGGCAGGGGCGAAAGAGCAGTACTTC
TRBD1 TRBJ2-7 TRBV5-1 NA CASSFALDREQYEQYF TGCGCCAGCAGCTTTGCCCTGGACAGGGAACAGTACGAGCAGTACTTC
NA TRBJ1-1 TRBV10-3 NA CAISTQANTEAFF TGTGCCATCAGTACACAGGCAAACACTGAAGCTTTCTTT
NA TRBJ1-5 TRBV7-2 NA CASSSKDSSNQPQHF TGTGCCAGCAGCTCCAAGGACAGCAGCAATCAGCCCCAGCATTTT
NA TRBJ1-6 TRBV30 once CAWDQDSPLHF TGTGCCTGGGACCAGGATTCACCCCTCCACTTT
NA TRBJ1-1 TRBV7-2 NA CASSVSGYSFF TGTGCCAGCAGCGTCTCAGGGTATTCTTTCTTT
NA TRBJ1-2 TRBV5-1 NA CASSPKGEYYGYTF TGCGCCAGCAGCCCCAAGGGGGAATACTATGGCTACACCTTC
TRBD2 TRBJ2-7 TRBV5-1 NA CASSLTSGLSYEQYF TGCGCCAGCAGCTTGACTAGCGGGTTATCCTACGAGCAGTACTTC
TRBD1 TRBJ1-2 TRBV19 NA CASSPGTGTSYGYTF TGTGCCAGTAGCCCGGGGACAGGGACTTCCTATGGCTACACCTTC
NA TRBJ2-1 TRBV7-2 NA CASSYTYRDNEQFF TGTGCCAGCAGCTACACCTACAGAGACAATGAGCAGTTCTTC
TRBD1 TRBJ2-3 TRBV5-8 once CASRFGKGAADTQYF TGTGCCAGCAGATTTGGAAAGGGGGCCGCAGATACGCAGTATTTT
NA TRBJ1-2 TRBV5-1 NA CASSSRTGIPSSGGYTF TGCGCCAGCAGCTCTCGAACAGGGATCCCTAGTTCTGGGGGCTACACCTTC
TRBD1 TRBJ2-3 TRBV2 NA CASRNRDRGNTDTQYF TGTGCCAGCAGAAACCGGGACAGGGGGAACACAGATACGCAGTATTTT
TRBD2 TRBJ2-7 TRBV29-1 once CSVDNGGRAQYEQYF TGCAGCGTTGACAATGGTGGGAGGGCCCAGTACGAGCAGTACTTC
NA TRBJ2-6 TRBV9 NA CASSGTGTGANVLTF TGTGCCAGCAGCGGAACGGGGACTGGGGCCAACGTCCTGACTTTC
NA TRBJ2-5 TRBV27 NA CASSSRRGTQETQYF TGTGCCAGCAGCTCCAGACGAGGGACTCAAGAGACCCAGTACTTC
TRBD1 TRBJ2-1 TRBV5-1 NA CASSPRGQGTYNEQFF TGCGCCAGCAGCCCGAGGGGACAGGGGACGTACAATGAGCAGTTCTTC
TRBD2 TRBJ2-7 TRBV6-1 NA CASTHSGGIYEQYF TGTGCCAGCACCCATAGCGGGGGGATCTACGAGCAGTACTTC
TRBD1 TRBJ1-2 TRBV2 NA CASSLQGASNYGYTF TGTGCCAGCAGTTTACAGGGGGCCTCTAACTATGGCTACACCTTC
TRBD2 TRBJ2-7 TRBV9 NA CASSGTSGGASYEQYF TGTGCCAGCAGCGGTACTAGCGGGGGGGCTTCCTACGAGCAGTACTTC